This T cell receptor (beta chain) was sequenced for a study of shared clonotypes between healthy human individuals. Germline V gene lookup returns CDR1 SGHTA and CDR2 FQGNSA. Trimming took 1 base from V and 7 from J, leaving 11 bases between them. The CDR3 extends over 13 amino acids. The data were produced by immunoSEQ multiplex PCR, yet TCRdb's version contains in-frame clones alone and is incomplete. The sample lists about 2 million clones, roughly 95% occurring once. CD8 cells regarded as naive lacked CD45RO, were positively chosen for CCR7, and omitted terminally differentiated effector memory CD45RA+ cells.

Sample: naive CD8+ T cells sorted from blood. V usage is TRBV7-2 and J usage is TRBJ2-7; D gene ambiguous. This TCR was sampled from a man between 18 and 35 years old in good health. The CDR3 here is CASSLVTAVEQYF. CDR3 nucleotides: TGTGCCAGCAGCTTAGTGACGGCGGTAGAGCAGTACTTC.